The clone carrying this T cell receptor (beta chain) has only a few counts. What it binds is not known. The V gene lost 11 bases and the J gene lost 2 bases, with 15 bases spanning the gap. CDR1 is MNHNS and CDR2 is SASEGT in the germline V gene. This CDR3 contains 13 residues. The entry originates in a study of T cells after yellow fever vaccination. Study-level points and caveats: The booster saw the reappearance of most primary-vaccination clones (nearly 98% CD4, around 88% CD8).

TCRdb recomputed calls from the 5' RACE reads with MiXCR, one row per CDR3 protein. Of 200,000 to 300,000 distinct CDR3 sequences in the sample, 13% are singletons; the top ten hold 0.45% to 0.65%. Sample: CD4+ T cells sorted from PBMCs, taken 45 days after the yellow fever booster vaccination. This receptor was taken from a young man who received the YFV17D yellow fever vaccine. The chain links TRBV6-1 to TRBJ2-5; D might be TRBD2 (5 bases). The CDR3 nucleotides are TGTGCCGCCCGGAGAGGGCGTCAAGAGACCCAGTACTTC. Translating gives CAARRGRQETQYF.